This T cell receptor (beta chain) was recorded in a study of cytomegalovirus exposure and HLA in healthy donors. Looking at the study overall: The same platform as the 666 first-cohort repertoires was used for the 120 validation repertoires, a later analysis reported.

General observations from the study: Using the classifier, cytomegalovirus status was reportedly diagnosed with high specificity and sensitivity.

The J segment lost 10 bases and the V segment lost 2 bases, leaving 6 bases of the junction unmatched. Germline V lookup: CDR1 SQVTM, CDR2 ANQGSEA. The CDR3 is 13 amino acids. A note on this clone: Its matching antigen is unknown.

TCRdb's copy holds only in-frame clones and misses some; the assay was immunoSEQ multiplex PCR. This table holds 210,000 or so clones, 80% to 90% found once. The validation cohort, a group of 100 to 150 subjects, included the donors and was separate from the approximately 700-subject first cohort. Material: PBMCs. The chain has TRBV29-1 and TRBJ2-1, with TRBD2 matching 9 bases. This TCR derives from a woman younger than 35 in good health and CMV-seronegative. CDR3 bases: TGCAGCGTTGAACTAGCGGGAATATGGGAGCAGTTCTTC. Residues: CSVELAGIWEQFF.